This entry concerns a single T cell receptor beta chain. Its antigen is undetermined. The CDR3 is 11 amino acids. V lost 3 bases, J lost 3 bases, and 0 bases lay in between. Germline V CDR1 and CDR2: SEHNR, FQNEAQ (reference sequence). The data were taken from a study of T cell responses to AZD1222 COVID-19 vaccine. General study findings and limits: Vaccine-associated CD4 TCRs ranged over spike, dominating at 160-218 and 743-854. Increased Spike-specific TCR breadth and depth were observed after two AZD1222 doses. Clonal diversity was possibly underestimated; the donors were predominantly white British and more often female.

Here immunoSEQ multiplex PCR was the method, and the copy in TCRdb shows in-frame clones only, minus some. The table lists about 100,000 clones, approximately 90% of them singletons. The TCR was taken from an adult who received the AZD1222 COVID-19 vaccine. This chain connects TRBV7-9 to TRBJ1-3; D ambiguous. This specimen was peripheral blood, taken 28 days after the second AZD1222 dose. The DNA of the CDR3 is TGTGCCAGCAGCTTTGGAAACACCATATATTTT. This translates into CASSFGNTIYF.